Shown below are 22 T cell receptor beta chains from a single sample sequenced in a study of a mutant IDH1 vaccine in newly diagnosed glioma. Here immunoSEQ multiplex PCR was the method, and the copy in TCRdb shows in-frame clones only, minus some. The table includes 40,000 to 65,000 clones, 78% detected once. Time point reported: week 5, during vaccination. Each dose of the vaccine consisted of 300 ug of mutant IDH1 20-mer peptide, with topical imiquimod. The antigens of these receptors remain unknown. The sequences come from PBMCs, collected from a glioma patient whose treatment included an IDH1 peptide vaccine. The receptors shown here come from a woman aged 40-49 years with glioma.

The chain carries TRBV7-8 and TRBJ1-5; D is ambiguous. This CDR3 is built from 15 residues. Germline CDR1 SGHVS, CDR2 FQNEAQ. The germline V and J ends were trimmed by 1 base and 9 bases, with 16 bases remaining between them. The CDR3 region has the DNA TGTGCCAGCAGCTTAGGTTGGTCAGATACTTGGCCCCAGCATTTT. It specifies CASSLGWSDTWPQHF.

The rearrangement uses TRBV10-3 and TRBJ1-1, with a weak D call TRBD1 (5 bases). Per the germline V gene, CDR1 is ENHRY and CDR2 is SYGVKD. The CDR3 consists of 15 residues. Trimming removed 4 bases at V and 0 bases at J, with 12 bases between. CDR3 nucleotide sequence: TGTGCCATCAGTGCCAGGGTGGATATGAACACTGAAGCTTTCTTT. Residues: CAISARVDMNTEAFF.

This chain joins TRBV7-2 and TRBJ2-1; 8 bases agree with TRBD2. V lost 7 bases and J lost 5; bases outside the gene matches: 7. Germline CDR1 SGHTA, CDR2 FQGNSA. This CDR3 is built from 14 residues. The CDR3 DNA reads as TGTGCCAGCACCGGGGGGGCGGACCACAATGAGCAGTTCTTC. As protein: CASTGGADHNEQFF. Drawing the rest from reference TRBV7-2 and TRBJ2-1, the complete variable domain is GAGVSQSPSNKVTEKGKDVELRCDPISGHTALYWYRQSLGQGLEFLIYFQGNSAPDKSGLPSDRFSAERTGGSVSTLTIQRTQQEDSAVYLCASTGGADHNEQFFGPGTRLTVL.

This chain joins TRBV14 and TRBJ1-2; no clear D gene. Looked up from germline, CDR1 is SGHDN and CDR2 is FVKESK. The CDR3 covers 14 residues. V lost 3 bases, J lost 5 bases, and 13 bases lay in between. The CDR3 coding sequence is TGTGCCAGCAGCCAGAAGGGCTTAGCTTATGGCTACACCTTC. Translation: CASSQKGLAYGYTF.

The chain joins TRBV5-6 to TRBJ2-7; no clear D. CDR1 and CDR2 (germline): SGHDT, YYEEEE. The V gene lost 4 bases and the J gene lost 3 bases, with 14 bases spanning the gap. This CDR3 is built from 14 residues. CDR3 residues: CASSRPDRGYEQYF. DNA for the CDR3: TGTGCCAGCAGCCGTCCCGACCGTGGCTACGAGCAGTACTTC.

V usage is TRBV30 and J usage is TRBJ2-5, with D possibly matching TRBD2 (5 bases). CDR3 size: 12 residues. Trimming took 4 bases from V and 3 from J, leaving 9 bases between them. CDR1 is GTSNPN, CDR2 SVGIG, per germline (reference sequence). Here the CDR3 DNA reads TGTGCCTGGACCCGGGGTAAAGAGACCCAGTACTTC. It codes for CAWTRGKETQYF.

This clone was counted between two and nine times. CDR3 coding DNA: TGTGCCTGGAGTCAGGGCCTTAATGAAAAACTGTTTTTT. Protein sequence: CAWSQGLNEKLFF. J is TRBJ1-4 and V is TRBV30, with TRBD1 as a possible D gene (5 bases). There are 13 residues in the CDR3. Germline V lookup: CDR1 GTSNPN, CDR2 SVGIG (reference sequence). Trimming stripped 2 bases from V and 4 bases from J, with 8 bases between.

The CDR3 DNA sequence: TGTGCCAGCATCCCTCCTGAGGTGGGGGAGACCCAGTACTTC. It yields the protein CASIPPEVGETQYF. The genes are TRBV2 and TRBJ2-5; D is uncertain. The CDR3 has 14 residues. CDR1 and CDR2 (germline): SNHLY, FYNNEI. Trimming cost V 7 bases and J 5 bases, with 17 bases left between them.

J is TRBJ1-2 and V is TRBV30; 12 bases match TRBD1. Trimming removed 5 bases from V and 4 bases from J; junction bases left unmatched: 11. The CDR3 is made up of 16 amino acids. Per the germline V gene, CDR1 is GTSNPN and CDR2 is SVGIG (reference sequence). CDR3 sequence (DNA): TGTGCCTGGCACCGGGACAGGGGGCGCGAAGGCTATGGCTACACCTTC. Its translation: CAWHRDRGREGYGYTF.

This sequence joins TRBV7-2 and TRBJ1-1; D may be TRBD1 (5 bases). Germline CDR1 is SGHTA and CDR2 is FQGNSA. Deletions cut 5 bases from V and 1 base from J, with 14 bases between. This CDR3 is 15 amino acids long. This CDR3 is CASSLFKGPNTEAFF. CDR3 nucleotides: TGTGCCAGCAGCCTCTTTAAGGGGCCGAACACTGAAGCTTTCTTT.

The V call is TRBV5-6, the J call TRBJ2-2, with 9 nucleotides matching TRBD2. With V trimmed by 0 bases and J by 5 bases, 8 bases remained unmatched. CDR1 SGHDT and CDR2 YYEEEE come from the germline V gene. This CDR3 region has 17 residues. The CDR3 nucleotides read TGTGCCAGCAGCTTGGGTGGCCCCAGCGGGGGGACCGGGGAGCTGTTTTTT. Translated: CASSLGGPSGGTGELFF.

The chain is built from TRBV6-6 and TRBJ2-5, with D tentatively TRBD1 (5 bases). Trimming pared 4 bases from V and 4 bases from J, leaving 13 bases between. The CDR3 extends over 14 amino acids. Looked up from germline, CDR1 is MNHNY and CDR2 is SVGAGI (reference sequence). The CDR3 region is CASSLPTARETQYF. The CDR3 bases are TGTGCCAGCAGTTTGCCGACAGCCAGAGAGACCCAGTACTTC.

The chain has TRBV9 and TRBJ1-2; TRBD1 is a possible D gene (6 bases). V gave up 0 bases and J gave up 4 bases, with 19 bases separating them. CDR1 and CDR2 (germline): SGDLS, YYNGEE. This CDR3 has 17 amino acids. The DNA of the CDR3 is TGTGCCAGCAGCGTAGCCAGGGACACTTTTCCGCCCTATGGCTACACCTTC. Amino acids: CASSVARDTFPPYGYTF.

The rearrangement joins TRBV2 to TRBJ2-7; 9 nucleotides match TRBD2. The CDR3 runs to 14 residues. V lost 6 bases to trimming and J lost 7 bases; unmatched junction nucleotides: 10. Per the germline V gene, CDR1 is SNHLY and CDR2 is FYNNEI. The CDR3 DNA sequence: TGTGCCAGCAGGAGCGGTAGCGGGGGCGAAGAGCAGTACTTC. Translation: CASRSGSGGEEQYF.

The chain links TRBV5-1 to TRBJ1-4, with D possibly TRBD1 on 5 matching bases. Trimming took off 1 base at V and 3 bases at J, with 10 bases between the two ends. The length of the CDR3 is 15 residues. CDR1 is SGHRS and CDR2 is YFSETQ in the germline V gene. The CDR3 loop is CASSLLWGSNEKLFF. The DNA of the CDR3 is TGCGCCAGCAGCTTGTTATGGGGGTCTAATGAAAAACTGTTTTTT.

V is TRBV18 and J is TRBJ1-2; no definite D call. Trimming left V 2 bases short and J 7 bases short, with 20 bases between. CDR3 length equals 16 residues. The germline V gene has CDR1 KGHSH and CDR2 LQKENI. The CDR3 sequence: CASSPTKLVEGFGYTF. DNA of the CDR3: TGTGCCAGCTCACCAACTAAACTAGTGGAAGGGTTTGGCTACACCTTC.

This clone occurred a few times. V is TRBV9 and J is TRBJ2-2, with D hard to call. Trimming cost V 3 bases and J 3 bases, with 18 bases left between them. CDR1 and CDR2 (germline): SGDLS, YYNGEE. The CDR3 contains 17 residues. The chain's CDR3 is CASSAYLKSLDTGELFF. DNA of the CDR3: TGTGCCAGCAGCGCCTATTTGAAGTCTCTGGACACCGGGGAGCTGTTTTTT.

This chain connects TRBV5-5 to TRBJ1-2; D is perhaps TRBD1 (5 bases). The V gene's germline CDR1 is SGHKS and CDR2 YYEKEE (reference sequence). The CDR3 extends over 13 amino acids. V was pared by 7 bases and J by 6 bases, with 16 bases between. The CDR3 region has the DNA TGTGCCAGCGTCACCAACCCAGGGCATGGCTACACCTTC. Translated: CASVTNPGHGYTF.

Only a few counts were recorded for this clone. The gene calls are TRBV5-4 and TRBJ1-1; tentative D call: TRBD1 (6 bases). Germline V gives CDR1 SGHNT, CDR2 YYREEE (reference sequence). This CDR3 region has 14 residues. V was cut by 3 bases and J by 1 base, with 10 bases left in between. Here the CDR3 reads CASSSTGRNTEAFF. CDR3 coding DNA: TGTGCCAGCAGCTCGACAGGCCGGAACACTGAAGCTTTCTTT.

The V gene is TRBV19, the J gene TRBJ2-3; unclear D gene. CDR1 and CDR2 from the germline V gene are LNHDA and SQIVND (reference sequence). The CDR3 covers 12 residues. The ends were cut back, 1 base at V and 5 bases at J, with 4 bases in the middle. The CDR3 reads CASSIGKDTQYF. Here the CDR3 DNA reads TGTGCCAGTAGTATAGGAAAAGATACGCAGTATTTT. Full variable domain (missing parts from reference TRBV19 and TRBJ2-3): DGGITQSPKYLFRKEGQNVTLSCEQNLNHDAMYWYRQDPGQGLRLIYYSQIVNDFQKGDIAEGYSVSREKKESFPLTVTSAQKNPTAFYLCASSIGKDTQYFGPGTRLTVL.

V is TRBV6-6 and J is TRBJ2-5; D might be TRBD1 (6 bases). This CDR3 spans 13 amino acids. From germline, CDR1 is MNHNY and CDR2 SVGAGI (reference sequence). V dropped 5 bases and J dropped 0 bases, with 7 bases sitting between them. The CDR3 sequence is CASSRQDQETQYF. For the CDR3, the DNA is TGTGCCAGCAGTCGACAGGACCAAGAGACCCAGTACTTC.

This chain uses TRBV27 with TRBJ2-7; maybe TRBD1 (5 bases). The V gene's germline CDR1 is MNHEY and CDR2 SMNVEV (reference sequence). Deletions cut 8 bases from V and 2 bases from J, with 19 bases between. The CDR3 loop spans 15 amino acids. CDR3 coding DNA: TGTGCCAGCGGCTTATTATCGACAGCCACCTACGAGCAGTACTTC. Residues: CASGLLSTATYEQYF.